These 15 T cell receptor beta chains were all obtained from the same sample, sequenced in a study of cytomegalovirus exposure and HLA in healthy donors. Only in-frame clones appear in the TCRdb table, and some are missing; sequencing was by immunoSEQ multiplex PCR. The sample yields approximately 70,000 clones, 94% seen once. The sequencing sample was made of PBMCs. These receptor sequences come from a woman aged 18-29 years in good health and CMV-seronegative.

Only one count was recorded for this clone. The V call is TRBV7-3, the J call TRBJ2-1, with 9 bases matching TRBD2. The CDR3 runs 19 residues. The V gene end was trimmed by 2 bases and the J gene end by 0 bases; junction bases not matched to a gene: 11. Germline V gene lookup returns CDR1 SGHTA and CDR2 FQGTGA. The CDR3 loop is CASSLLASGTSSSYNEQFF. The CDR3, as DNA: TGTGCCAGCAGCTTATTGGCTAGCGGGACCTCAAGCTCCTACAATGAGCAGTTCTTC.

The chain couples TRBV6-1 to TRBJ2-7; 8 bases agree with TRBD2. The CDR3 runs to 14 residues. The germline gives CDR1 MNHNS, CDR2 SASEGT. J lost 3 bases, V lost 5 bases, and 6 bases had no gene match. The CDR3 DNA sequence: TGTGCCAGCAGTCCCGGACTAGCAAACTACGAGCAGTACTTC. This gives the protein CASSPGLANYEQYF.

The table lists this clone with a few counts. The rearrangement uses TRBV27 and TRBJ2-7; 10 bases are shared with TRBD1. Germline CDR1 reads MNHEY; CDR2 reads SMNVEV (reference sequence). The V and J ends lost 4 bases and 4 bases, in that order; junction bases with no gene match: 7. The CDR3 is 15 amino acids. The CDR3 DNA sequence: TGTGCCAGCAGTTCCGCGGGACAGGGGACTTACGAGCAGTACTTC. Encoded protein: CASSSAGQGTYEQYF.

This clone has more than one count but fewer than ten. The V and J genes are TRBV6-1 and TRBJ2-3, with 8 positions matching TRBD2. Germline CDR1 MNHNS, CDR2 SASEGT. The trim removed 5 bases at V and 4 bases at J, leaving 5 bases unmatched. The CDR3 covers 14 residues. CDR3 nucleotides: TGTGCCAGCAGTCCGGGACTAGAGGCAGATACGCAGTATTTT. Residues: CASSPGLEADTQYF.

This clone was seen just once. The gene calls are TRBV18 and TRBJ2-7; 8 bases match TRBD1. The CDR3 is 15 residues long. V shed 5 bases and J 2 bases; nucleotides not matched to a gene: 8. Germline CDR1 reads KGHSH; CDR2 reads LQKENI. The CDR3 nucleotides read TGTGCCAGCTCATTTTCCGGGACAGGAGCCTACGAGCAGTACTTC. Protein product: CASSFSGTGAYEQYF.

This clone was recorded only once. The rearrangement uses TRBV10-3 and TRBJ1-5, with a tentative D call TRBD1 (5 bases). The CDR3 length is 13 residues. V was trimmed by 0 bases and J by 7 bases, leaving 7 bases between them. Germline CDR1 is ENHRY and CDR2 is SYGVKD. The CDR3 here is CAISESGGQPQHF. In DNA, the CDR3 is TGTGCCATCAGTGAGTCCGGGGGGCAGCCCCAGCATTTT.

This chain joins TRBV5-1 and TRBJ2-7; TRBD2 aligns across 11 bases. V shed 3 bases, J shed 2 bases, and the junction held 4 bases outside the gene matches. The CDR3 consists of 15 residues. Per germline, CDR1 SGHRS and CDR2 YFSETQ. The CDR3 coding sequence is TGCGCCAGCAGCTCGACTAGCGGGATAACCTACGAGCAGTACTTC. Translation: CASSSTSGITYEQYF.

The chain uses TRBV19 and TRBJ1-4; possibly TRBD1 for D (6 bases). The CDR3 spans 13 residues. Trimming shortened V by 7 bases and J by 7 bases, and 13 bases separated the two germline ends. Germline V CDR1 and CDR2: LNHDA, SQIVND (reference sequence). CDR3 sequence reads: CASTPQGTEKLFF. In nucleotides, the CDR3 is TGTGCCAGTACTCCGCAGGGGACTGAAAAACTGTTTTTT. Together with reference TRBV19 and TRBJ1-4, the CDR3 gives the full variable domain: DGGITQSPKYLFRKEGQNVTLSCEQNLNHDAMYWYRQDPGQGLRLIYYSQIVNDFQKGDIAEGYSVSREKKESFPLTVTSAQKNPTAFYLCASTPQGTEKLFFGSGTQLSVL.

The chain links TRBV6-5 to TRBJ2-1, with a tentative D call TRBD2 (7 bases). This CDR3 region has 15 residues. V shed 6 bases and J shed 4 bases, with 16 bases lying between them. In germline, CDR1 is MNHEY, CDR2 SVGAGI. CDR3 region: CASRLSGGVYNEQFF. CDR3 nucleotides: TGTGCCAGCAGGCTCTCGGGGGGCGTTTACAATGAGCAGTTCTTC.

The gene calls are TRBV7-9 and TRBJ1-1; 7 nucleotides align to TRBD1. Germline V gene lookup returns CDR1 SEHNR and CDR2 FQNEAQ (reference sequence). The ends lost 5 bases at V and 6 bases at J; junction bases unmatched: 9. The CDR3 sequence is 14 residues long. The CDR3 loop reads CASSHYPGTAEAFF. CDR3 DNA: TGTGCCAGCAGCCATTACCCGGGGACAGCTGAAGCTTTCTTT.

The V and J genes are TRBV19 and TRBJ2-2; D gene uncertain. The CDR3 loop spans 15 amino acids. V was pared by 7 bases and J by 6 bases, with 18 bases between. Germline loops: CDR1 LNHDA, CDR2 SQIVND (reference sequence). The CDR3 loop is CASTILYPDSGELFF. The CDR3 DNA is TGTGCCAGTACTATCCTCTATCCTGATTCCGGGGAGCTGTTTTTT.

The CDR3 loop is CASSLGDRGSGNTIYF. CDR3 nucleotide sequence: TGTGCCAGCAGCTTGGGGGACAGAGGGTCTGGAAACACCATATATTTT. The V call is TRBV5-4, the J call TRBJ1-3, with 7 bases identical to TRBD1. The CDR3 sequence is 16 residues long. V was clipped by 0 bases and J by 1 base; unmatched bases: 4. Per germline, CDR1 SGHNT and CDR2 YYREEE (reference sequence).

J is TRBJ1-1 and V is TRBV5-5; D is uncertain. V was shortened by 0 bases and J by 0 bases, with 9 bases between the two germline ends. Germline CDR1 is SGHKS and CDR2 is YYEKEE (reference sequence). This CDR3 has 15 amino acids. In DNA form, the CDR3 reads TGTGCCAGCAGCTTGGTCCTAACCATGAACACTGAAGCTTTCTTT. The encoded protein is CASSLVLTMNTEAFF.

The chain joins TRBV11-2 to TRBJ2-7; 7 nucleotides match TRBD2. The ends lost 1 base at V and 6 bases at J; junction bases unmatched: 6. Per the germline V gene, CDR1 is SGHAT and CDR2 is FQNNGV. The CDR3 extends over 14 amino acids. DNA for the CDR3: TGTGCCAGCAGCTTAGGAGGGAGGGCCATCGAGCAGTACTTC. This encodes CASSLGGRAIEQYF.

V and J are TRBV5-8 and TRBJ2-7, with D tentatively TRBD1 (5 bases). Looked up from germline, CDR1 is SGHTS and CDR2 is YDEGEE. With 4 bases removed from V and 1 base from J, the gap between germline ends came to 9 bases. This CDR3 has 13 residues. The CDR3 reads CASSTQGSYEQYF. The CDR3 DNA follows: TGTGCCAGCAGCACTCAGGGTTCCTACGAGCAGTACTTC.